The sequence of this T cell receptor (beta chain) was determined in a study of T cells in Graves' hyperthyroidism and ophthalmopathy. This clonotype was seen more than once but under ten times. Germline lookup yields CDR1 GTSNPN and CDR2 SVGIG (reference sequence). Deletions cut 2 bases from V and 4 bases from J, with 18 bases between. The CDR3 spans 15 residues. Researchers took RNA transcripts and amplified the TCR beta CDR3 regions from them. A first-round RT-PCR of the TCR CDR3 used the HTBI primer set. MiXCR was run by TCRdb on the multiplex PCR reads, yielding one entry per CDR3 protein. The sample holds fewer than 900,000 distinct CDR3 sequences, 16% seen once.

V and J are TRBV30 and TRBJ2-7; D gene ambiguous. Sequenced: blood. The source is a man aged 18 to 30 with Graves' hyperthyroidism. The CDR3 bases are TGTGCCTGGAGTAACCCCCGGACGAAACCTTACGAGCAGTACTTC. This translates into CAWSNPRTKPYEQYF.